What follows are 18 T cell receptor beta chains derived from one specimen sequenced in a study of somatic mutations in cytotoxic T cells in rheumatoid arthritis. Using immunoSEQ multiplex PCR, the repertoire was profiled, and TCRdb retains in-frame clones only, with some absent. The sample has thousands of clones, over 70% seen once. Source material: CD8+ T cells sorted from blood. All receptors derive from a woman aged 45-60 years in good health.

Points on this clone: The junction and the germline gene differ at one end; a read error may be behind it. J is TRBJ2-1 and V is TRBV7-7, with 7 bases lining up with TRBD2. This CDR3 comprises 16 residues. From germline, CDR1 is SSHAT and CDR2 FNYEAQ (reference sequence). CDR3 nucleotide sequence: TGTGCTAGCAGCTTGGAGGCTAGCGGATACGACAATGAGCAGTTCTTC. Translated: CASSLEASGYDNEQFF.

The CDR3 sequence is CASSDDFGTGGGYTF. DNA for the CDR3: TGTGCCAGCAGTGATGATTTCGGGACAGGCGGCGGCTACACCTTC. The rearrangement links TRBV2 to TRBJ1-2; 8 nucleotides agree with TRBD1. The germline V gene encodes CDR1 SNHLY and CDR2 FYNNEI. The J segment lost 8 bases and the V segment lost 3 bases, leaving 11 bases of the junction unmatched. The CDR3 consists of 15 residues.

The chain employs TRBV2 and TRBJ2-7, with a weak D call TRBD1 (5 bases). This CDR3 spans 16 amino acids. Trimming took 3 bases from V and 2 from J, leaving 17 bases between them. Germline CDR1 SNHLY, CDR2 FYNNEI. Written as DNA, the CDR3 is TGTGCCAGCAGTGACCCCGCAGGGTTTTTGACCTACGAGCAGTACTTC. Protein product: CASSDPAGFLTYEQYF. Combining the CDR3 with reference TRBV2 and TRBJ2-7 gives the whole variable domain EPEVTQTPSHQVTQMGQEVILRCVPISNHLYFYWYRQILGQKVEFLVSFYNNEISEKSEIFDDQFSVERPDGSNFTLKIRSTKLEDSAMYFCASSDPAGFLTYEQYFGPGTRLTVT.

This clone was seen once. The rearrangement uses TRBV28 and TRBJ1-6; 8 bases are a match to TRBD1. V was pared by 4 bases and J by 9 bases, with 2 bases of the junction left unmatched. The CDR3 consists of 13 residues. Germline V gene data show CDR1 as MDHEN and CDR2 as SYDVKM. CDR3 bases: TGTGCCAGCAGTTCGACAGGGGTTTCACCCCTCCACTTT. Its translation is CASSSTGVSPLHF.

This chain joins TRBV9 and TRBJ2-5; possibly TRBD2 for D (6 bases). The CDR3 is made up of 18 amino acids. CDR1 and CDR2 from the germline V gene are SGDLS and YYNGEE. V lost 3 bases, J lost 2 bases, and 23 bases lay in between. The DNA of the CDR3 is TGTGCCAGCAGCGCCGAGCGGAGATCCAGACTAGGGCAAGAGACCCAGTACTTC. Protein product: CASSAERRSRLGQETQYF.

This chain joins TRBV9 and TRBJ2-7; the D is unclear. This CDR3 contains 15 residues. Trimming stripped 0 bases from V and 2 bases from J, with 12 bases between. The V gene's germline CDR1 is SGDLS and CDR2 YYNGEE. This CDR3 reads CASSVGSGRTYEQYF. Written as DNA, the CDR3 is TGTGCCAGCAGCGTAGGCTCGGGTCGAACCTACGAGCAGTACTTC.

This rearrangement joins TRBV10-3 to TRBJ2-3; D perhaps matches TRBD1 (5 bases). CDR1 and CDR2 (germline): ENHRY, SYGVKD. V lost 4 bases and J lost 4, with 12 bases in between. The CDR3 runs to 14 residues. The CDR3 DNA follows: TGTGCCATCAGTGTGGGCCAGGGTGCAGATACGCAGTATTTT. Translating it yields CAISVGQGADTQYF.

V is TRBV4-1 and J is TRBJ2-3; 11 nucleotides line up with TRBD2. The CDR3 extends over 16 amino acids. With V trimmed by 4 bases and J by 4 bases, 7 bases remained unmatched. The germline V gene encodes CDR1 MGHRA and CDR2 YSYEKL. In DNA form, the CDR3 reads TGCGCCAGCAGCCTCGTAGCGGGGGGGCTGTCAGATACGCAGTATTTT. This codes for CASSLVAGGLSDTQYF.

This sequence joins TRBV10-3 and TRBJ2-5; D is perhaps TRBD1 (6 bases). Germline assignment: CDR1 ENHRY and CDR2 SYGVKD. The CDR3 extends over 13 amino acids. V lost 6 bases and J lost 4, with 12 bases in between. The CDR3 loop reads CAIRQGSGETQYF. CDR3 in DNA: TGTGCCATCAGACAGGGTAGTGGAGAGACCCAGTACTTC.

The rearrangement links TRBV28 to TRBJ1-5, with D maybe TRBD1 (6 bases). Trimming left V 2 bases short and J 0 bases short, with 14 bases between. This CDR3 spans 17 amino acids. CDR1 MDHEN and CDR2 SYDVKM come from the germline V gene. The CDR3 protein is CASSLHGGGLSNQPQHF. In nucleotides, the CDR3 is TGTGCCAGCAGTTTACACGGGGGGGGCCTTAGCAATCAGCCCCAGCATTTT.

The CDR3 nucleotides read TGTGCCAGCAGTTTCCCGGGACAGGCCTGTCGAAACACCATATATTTT. Translation gives CASSFPGQACRNTIYF. This chain connects TRBV6-5 to TRBJ1-3; 8 bases map to TRBD1. The germline gives CDR1 MNHEY, CDR2 SVGAGI. The CDR3 is 16 amino acids. Germline trimming cut 4 bases from V and 5 bases from J; bases unmatched to any gene: 10.

The chain recombines TRBV19 with TRBJ2-7; D gene ambiguous. The germline V gene has CDR1 LNHDA and CDR2 SQIVND (reference sequence). The CDR3 covers 14 residues. The ends were cut back, 3 bases at V and 4 bases at J, with 13 bases in the middle. This CDR3 is CASSIVAGAYEQYF. The CDR3 DNA sequence: TGTGCCAGTAGTATTGTGGCAGGCGCTTACGAGCAGTACTTC.

The chain uses TRBV7-9 and TRBJ2-7; tentatively, D is TRBD1 (6 bases). The germline V gene encodes CDR1 SEHNR and CDR2 FQNEAQ (reference sequence). The ends were cut back, 4 bases at V and 2 bases at J, with 18 bases in the middle. The CDR3 has 16 residues. In DNA, the CDR3 is TGTGCCAGCAGCTCTGAGTACGGGACAAGGCCCTACGAGCAGTACTTC. This encodes CASSSEYGTRPYEQYF.

To note about this clone: Within the sample, other DNA sequences also encode this same CDR3. The gene calls are TRBV4-1 and TRBJ2-1; D not resolved. CDR1 is MGHRA, CDR2 YSYEKL, per germline. The germline V and J ends were trimmed by 4 bases and 7 bases, with 20 bases remaining between them. The CDR3 sequence is 16 residues long. CDR3 region: CASSPLLEFPKNEQFF. CDR3 sequence (DNA): TGCGCCAGCAGCCCCCTACTGGAGTTCCCCAAGAATGAGCAGTTCTTC.

This chain uses TRBV9 with TRBJ2-7, with 7 bases aligning to TRBD1. This CDR3 is built from 14 residues. Germline loops: CDR1 SGDLS, CDR2 YYNGEE. Losses at the gene ends were 0 bases for V and 3 bases for J; bases not matched to a gene: 3. The CDR3 protein is CASSVGDSSYEQYF. The CDR3 nucleotides read TGTGCCAGCAGCGTAGGGGACAGCAGCTACGAGCAGTACTTC.

The chain employs TRBV21-1 and TRBJ2-1; the D segment call TRBD2 is taken from the table without a DNA check. TRBV21-1 is a listed pseudogene. CDR3 length: 17 residues. The CDR3 bases are TGTGCCAGCAGCAAAGGGAACAGACTAGTTTGGTTTAATGAGCAGTTCTTC. Translating gives CASSKGNRLVWFNEQFF.

In DNA, the CDR3 is TGTGCCAGCAGCTTATTCTCAGGGGTTCAAGAGACCCAGTACTTC. It specifies CASSLFSGVQETQYF. The chain recombines TRBV11-2 with TRBJ2-5; D is possibly TRBD1 (6 bases). Germline V lookup: CDR1 SGHAT, CDR2 FQNNGV. The CDR3 loop spans 15 amino acids. V shed 2 bases and J shed 2 bases, with 12 bases lying between them.

CDR3 DNA sequence: TGTGCCACCAGCAGAGATAAGCCACTAGCCGGGGAGCTGTTTTTT. This encodes CATSRDKPLAGELFF. The gene calls are TRBV15 and TRBJ2-2, with D maybe TRBD2 (5 bases). With 0 bases removed from V and 6 bases from J, the gap between germline ends came to 11 bases. The CDR3 contains 15 residues. Germline assignment: CDR1 LNHNV and CDR2 YYDKDF (reference sequence).